This TCR beta chain came from a study of blood T cell repertoires in COVID-19. Study-wide background: Collection of acute and convalescent COVID-19 samples took place in the United States, Italy and Spain. From T cells, B-cell-depleted T cells, or PBMCs came the material, which was cDNA or gDNA.

Germline lookup yields CDR1 SGHTA and CDR2 FQGNSA. V gave up 5 bases and J gave up 1 base, with 12 bases separating them. This CDR3 contains 14 residues. Authors' methods: Researchers report that nucleated cell counts were estimated from reference gene primer amplification. Only in-frame clones appear in the TCRdb table, and some are missing; sequencing was by immunoSEQ multiplex PCR. The V and J calls and clone size were taken over from that table, and D and trimming were inferred from the DNA. Here the sample spans under 200,000 clones, about 85% being singletons. The sequence came from a man between 65 and 85 years old who had recovered from COVID-19. The chain is built from TRBV7-2 and TRBJ2-7; D remains ambiguous. The sample consisted of peripheral blood. The CDR3 DNA is TGTGCCAGCAGCCCAAGACTTGTTTCCTACGAGCAGTACTTC. This encodes CASSPRLVSYEQYF.